This T cell receptor beta chain was identified in a study of blood T cell repertoires in COVID-19. Study information: Both acute and convalescent COVID-19 samples were obtained from the United States, Italy and Spain.

Generated by immunoSEQ multiplex PCR, the TCRdb table keeps only in-frame clones and is missing some. This sample carries fewer than 300,000 clones, approximately 91% of them seen once, and the ten largest clones take around 2.5%. Germline V gene lookup returns CDR1 SGDLS and CDR2 YYNGEE. Trimming pared 0 bases from V and 0 bases from J, leaving 10 bases between. The CDR3 consists of 16 residues. J is TRBJ2-1 and V is TRBV9, with a tentative D call TRBD2 (5 bases). The source material was peripheral blood. This TCR was recovered from a person aged 18 to 29 with COVID-19, enrolled during active disease. The CDR3 DNA reads as TGTGCCAGCAGCGTAGCGGTCGGGAACTCCTACAATGAGCAGTTCTTC. Protein product: CASSVAVGNSYNEQFF. The full variable domain, in which reference TRBV9 and TRBJ2-1 provide the parts outside the CDR3, is DSGVTQTPKHLITATGQRVTLRCSPRSGDLSVYWYQQSLDQGLQFLIQYYNGEERAKGNILERFSAQQFPDLHSELNLSSLELGDSALYFCASSVAVGNSYNEQFFGPGTRLTVL.